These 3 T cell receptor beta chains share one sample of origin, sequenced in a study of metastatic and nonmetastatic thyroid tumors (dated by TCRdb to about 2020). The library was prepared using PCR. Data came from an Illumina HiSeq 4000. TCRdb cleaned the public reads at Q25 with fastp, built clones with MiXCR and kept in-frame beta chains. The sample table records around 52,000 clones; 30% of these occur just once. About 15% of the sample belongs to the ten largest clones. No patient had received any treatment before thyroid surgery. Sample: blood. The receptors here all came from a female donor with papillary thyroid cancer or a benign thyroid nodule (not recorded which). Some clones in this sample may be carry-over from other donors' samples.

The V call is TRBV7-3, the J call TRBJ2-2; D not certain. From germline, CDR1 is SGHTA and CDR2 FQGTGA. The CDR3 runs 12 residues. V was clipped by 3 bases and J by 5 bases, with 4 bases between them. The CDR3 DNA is TGTGCCAGCAGCTTGGGGACCGGGGAGCTGTTTTTT. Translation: CASSLGTGELFF.

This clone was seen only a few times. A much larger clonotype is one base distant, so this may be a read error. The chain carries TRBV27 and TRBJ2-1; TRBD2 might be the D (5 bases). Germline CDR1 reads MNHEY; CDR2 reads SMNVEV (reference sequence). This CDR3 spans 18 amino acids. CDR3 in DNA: TGTGCCAGCAGTTTACATCGACTGGAGGTGAGCTCCTACAATGGGCAGTTCTTC. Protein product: CASSLHRLEVSSYNGQFF.

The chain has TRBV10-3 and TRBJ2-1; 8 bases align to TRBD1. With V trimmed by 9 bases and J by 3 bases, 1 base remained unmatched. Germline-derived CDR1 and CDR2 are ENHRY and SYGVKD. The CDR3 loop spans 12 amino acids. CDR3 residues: CAIGQGYNEQFF. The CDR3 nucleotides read TGTGCCATTGGACAGGGCTACAATGAGCAGTTCTTC.